This T cell receptor beta chain was obtained from a study of Ad26.COV2.S vaccination and SARS-CoV-2 variants. Specified treatment: about 20 received Ad26.COV2.S at low or high dose, single or two shots; roughly 5 received placebo; per-sample allocation not given. The investigators took samples on day 63 after the first vaccine or placebo injection. The repertoire was sequenced with immunoSEQ multiplex PCR; TCRdb's copy has only in-frame clones and lacks some. The table has under 600,000 clones, roughly nine tenths seen once. V lost 4 bases, J lost 3 bases, and 9 bases lay in between. CDR3 length: 13 amino acids. Germline CDR1 SGHAT, CDR2 FQNNGV.

This TCR was sampled from a person aged 18 to 59 who received the Ad26.COV2.S COVID-19 vaccine or a placebo. This sequence joins TRBV11-2 and TRBJ1-2, with D unresolved. The sequenced sample was peripheral blood, obtained in a trial of Ad26.COV2.S vaccine versus placebo. The CDR3 nucleotides read TGTGCCAGCAGCTCTGACGGAGACTATGGCTACACCTTC. This translates into CASSSDGDYGYTF.